This T cell receptor beta chain comes out of a study of blood T cell repertoires in COVID-19 (dated by TCRdb to about 2020). General notes on the study: Samples covering the acute and convalescent phases of COVID-19 were provided by collaborators in the United States, Italy and Spain. The prospective study material was composed of cDNA or gDNA derived from T cells, B-cell-depleted T cells, or PBMCs. The dataset comprised deeply sampled blood TCRbeta repertoires from subjects exposed to, actively infected with, or recovered from COVID-19. The repertoires were released in a freely available public database intended as a resource for research on the immune response to SARS-CoV-2. The samples were drawn from the first 160 participants of the ongoing ImmuneRACE study and from roughly 1,300 subjects provided by 6 global collaborators. The sample metadata nearly always contained a de-identified subject ID, COVID-19 status, age in years and sex. Where available, HLA class I and class II types were taken from metadata supplied by the sample provider and were not determined by assay-based typing.

Whole blood was collected in K2EDTA tubes by collaborating institutions according to the institutions' own protocols. For TCRbeta analysis, collaborators shipped samples as frozen whole blood, isolated PBMCs, or DNA extracted from either of those sample types. On the study overall, not on this receptor specifically: Clinical and demographic metadata were provided uncurated, with the amount varying by source and participant.

Per the germline V gene (reference sequence), MNHEY is the CDR1 and SMNVEV is the CDR2. Trimmed from V: 4 bases; trimmed from J: 7 bases; junction bases lacking a gene match: 12. The CDR3 contains 15 residues, cysteine and phenylalanine counted. Only the CDR3 part of the read is kept: 45 bases, read in frame from the first base. The immunoSEQ Assay, a bias-controlled multiplex PCR, was used to amplify TCRbeta CDR3 regions from genomic DNA. The authors' pipeline ran thus. Nucleated cell counts per sample were estimated from amplification of reference gene primers within the assay. To quantify the absolute abundance of each unique TCRbeta CDR3 rearrangement, sequence reads were collapsed and filtered. For each sample, productive Simpson clonality was calculated as the square root of Simpson's diversity index across productive rearrangements. In its TCRdb copy, this immuneACCESS table keeps in-frame sequences only and misses some clones. Where compared with another copy, unresolved V genes explain less than half of these, and the others have no known cause. V and J calls and clone size follow that table, whereas D and trimming were derived from the DNA. This sample lists around 81,000 clones; under 85% were detected once. About an eighth of the sample is held by the ten biggest clonotypes.

On this clone itself: There is no known antigen for this receptor. Base qualities are missing; no much larger clone stands one base away.

Input material: peripheral blood. The chain couples TRBV27 to TRBJ1-2; the junction holds 7 bases that match TRBD1. This TCR was sampled from a human donor in a cohort sampled during active COVID-19. The DNA reads TGTGCCAGCAGTTCGGAGAGGGACAGCTTTTTTGGCTACACCTTC. Its translation reads: CASSSERDSFFGYTF.